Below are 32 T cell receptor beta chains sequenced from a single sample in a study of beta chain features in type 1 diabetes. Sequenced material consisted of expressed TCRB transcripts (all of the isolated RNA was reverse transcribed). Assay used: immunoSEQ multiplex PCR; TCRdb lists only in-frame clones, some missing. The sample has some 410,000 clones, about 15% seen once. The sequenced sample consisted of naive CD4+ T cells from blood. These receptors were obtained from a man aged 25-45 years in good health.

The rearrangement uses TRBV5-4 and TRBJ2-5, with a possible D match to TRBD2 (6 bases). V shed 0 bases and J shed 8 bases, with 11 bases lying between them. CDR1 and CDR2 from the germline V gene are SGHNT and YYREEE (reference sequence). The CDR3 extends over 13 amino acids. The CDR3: CASSLDFGGTQYF. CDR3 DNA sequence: TGTGCCAGCAGCTTGGATTTCGGGGGAACCCAGTACTTC.

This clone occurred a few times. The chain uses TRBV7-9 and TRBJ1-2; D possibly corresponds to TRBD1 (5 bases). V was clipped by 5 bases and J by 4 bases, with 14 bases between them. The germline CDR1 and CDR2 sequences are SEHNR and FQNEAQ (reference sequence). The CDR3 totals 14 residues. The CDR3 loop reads CASSETRDSYGYTF. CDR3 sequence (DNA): TGTGCCAGCAGCGAAACCAGGGATTCCTATGGCTACACCTTC.

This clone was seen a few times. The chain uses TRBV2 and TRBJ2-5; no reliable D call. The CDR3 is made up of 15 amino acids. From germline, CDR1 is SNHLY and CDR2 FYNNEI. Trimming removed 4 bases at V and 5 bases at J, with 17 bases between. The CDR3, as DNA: TGTGCCAGCAGTGGGTGGACCGACGCCAGCGAGACCCAGTACTTC. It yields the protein CASSGWTDASETQYF.

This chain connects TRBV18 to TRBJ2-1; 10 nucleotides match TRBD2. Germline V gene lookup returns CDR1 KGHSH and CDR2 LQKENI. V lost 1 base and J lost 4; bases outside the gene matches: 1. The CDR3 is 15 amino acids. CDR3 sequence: CASSPLAGGYNEQFF. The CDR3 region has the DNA TGTGCCAGCTCACCACTAGCGGGAGGATACAATGAGCAGTTCTTC. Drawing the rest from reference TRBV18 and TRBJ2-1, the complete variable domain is NAGVMQNPRHLVRRRGQEARLRCSPMKGHSHVYWYRQLPEEGLKFMVYLQKENIIDESGMPKERFSAEFPKEGPSILRIQQVVRGDSAAYFCASSPLAGGYNEQFFGPGTRLTVL.

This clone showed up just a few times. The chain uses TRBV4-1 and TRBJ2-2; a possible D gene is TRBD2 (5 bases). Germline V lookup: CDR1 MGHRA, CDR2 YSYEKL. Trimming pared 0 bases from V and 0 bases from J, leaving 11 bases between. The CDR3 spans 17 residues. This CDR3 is CASSQDRSGPNTGELFF. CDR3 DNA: TGCGCCAGCAGCCAAGATAGGAGCGGACCGAACACCGGGGAGCTGTTTTTT.

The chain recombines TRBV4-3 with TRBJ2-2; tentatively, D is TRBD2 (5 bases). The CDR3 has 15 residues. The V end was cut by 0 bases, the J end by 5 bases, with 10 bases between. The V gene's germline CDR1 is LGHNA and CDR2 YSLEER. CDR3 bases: TGCGCCAGCAGCCAAGAAATAGCGACGACCGGGGAGCTGTTTTTT. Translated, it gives CASSQEIATTGELFF.

Written as DNA, the CDR3 is TGTGCCAGCAGCGTCGGGACAGCTGCAGATTCGCCGTTCTTC. It specifies CASSVGTAADSPFF. V usage is TRBV9 and J usage is TRBJ2-1; 7 nucleotides align to TRBD1. J gave up 15 bases and V 2 bases, and 14 bases lay outside the gene matches. CDR1 SGDLS and CDR2 YYNGEE come from the germline V gene. The CDR3 loop spans 14 amino acids.

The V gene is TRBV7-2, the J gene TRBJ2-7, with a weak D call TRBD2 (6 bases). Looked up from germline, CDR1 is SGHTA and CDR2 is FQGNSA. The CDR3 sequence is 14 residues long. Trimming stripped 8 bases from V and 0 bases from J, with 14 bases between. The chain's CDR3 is CASDPRDFSYEQYV. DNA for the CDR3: TGTGCCAGCGATCCCAGGGACTTCTCCTACGAGCAGTACGTC.

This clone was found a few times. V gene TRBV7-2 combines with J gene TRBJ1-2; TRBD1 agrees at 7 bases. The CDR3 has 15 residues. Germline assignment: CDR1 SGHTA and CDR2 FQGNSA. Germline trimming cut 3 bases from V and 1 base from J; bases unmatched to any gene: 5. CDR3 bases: TGTGCCAGCAGCTTGGAGACAGGGAATAACTATGGCTACACCTTC. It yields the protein CASSLETGNNYGYTF. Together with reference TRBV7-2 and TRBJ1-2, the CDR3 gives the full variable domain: GAGVSQSPSNKVTEKGKDVELRCDPISGHTALYWYRQSLGQGLEFLIYFQGNSAPDKSGLPSDRFSAERTGGSVSTLTIQRTQQEDSAVYLCASSLETGNNYGYTFGSGTRLTVV.

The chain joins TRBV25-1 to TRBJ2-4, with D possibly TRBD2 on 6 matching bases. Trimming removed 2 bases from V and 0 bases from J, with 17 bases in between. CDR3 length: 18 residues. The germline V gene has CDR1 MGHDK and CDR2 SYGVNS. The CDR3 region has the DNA TGTGCCAGCAGTGAACTGGATTCGGGACTCCTAGCCAAAAACATTCAGTACTTC. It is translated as CASSELDSGLLAKNIQYF. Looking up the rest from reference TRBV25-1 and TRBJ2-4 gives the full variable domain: EADIYQTPRYLVIGTGKKITLECSQTMGHDKMYWYQQDPGMELHLIHYSYGVNSTEKGDLSSESTVSRIRTEHFPLTLESARPSHTSQYLCASSELDSGLLAKNIQYFGAGTRLSVL.

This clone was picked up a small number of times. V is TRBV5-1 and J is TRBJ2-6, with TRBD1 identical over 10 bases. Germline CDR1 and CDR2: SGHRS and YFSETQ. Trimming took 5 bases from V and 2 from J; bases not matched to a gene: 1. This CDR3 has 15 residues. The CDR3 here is CASRTGGAGANVLTF. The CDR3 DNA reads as TGCGCCAGCAGGACAGGGGGCGCTGGGGCCAACGTCCTGACTTTC.

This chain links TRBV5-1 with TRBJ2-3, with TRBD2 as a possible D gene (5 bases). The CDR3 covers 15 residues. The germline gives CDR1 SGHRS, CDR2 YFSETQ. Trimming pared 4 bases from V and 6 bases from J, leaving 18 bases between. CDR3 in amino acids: CASSPGGSVMDTQYF. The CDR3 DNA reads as TGCGCCAGCAGCCCCGGCGGGTCCGTGATGGATACGCAGTATTTT.

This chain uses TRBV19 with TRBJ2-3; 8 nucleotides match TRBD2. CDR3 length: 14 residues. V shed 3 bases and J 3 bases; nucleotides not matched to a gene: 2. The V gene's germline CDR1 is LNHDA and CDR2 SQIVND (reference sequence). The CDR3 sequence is CASSIGRATDTQYF. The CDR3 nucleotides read TGTGCCAGTAGTATCGGGAGGGCGACAGATACGCAGTATTTT.

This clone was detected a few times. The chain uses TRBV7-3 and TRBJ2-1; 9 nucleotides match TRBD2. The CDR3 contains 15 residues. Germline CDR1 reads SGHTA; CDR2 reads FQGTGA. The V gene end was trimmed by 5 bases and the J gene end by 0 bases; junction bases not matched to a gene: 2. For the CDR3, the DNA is TGTGCCAGCAGCAATAGCGGGAGCTCCTACAATGAGCAGTTCTTC. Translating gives CASSNSGSSYNEQFF.

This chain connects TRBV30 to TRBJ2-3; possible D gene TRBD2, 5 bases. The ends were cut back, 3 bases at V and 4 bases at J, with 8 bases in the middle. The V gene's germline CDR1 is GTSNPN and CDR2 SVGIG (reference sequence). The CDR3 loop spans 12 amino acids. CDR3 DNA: TGTGCCTGGAGACGTAGCGCAGATACGCAGTATTTT. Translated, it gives CAWRRSADTQYF.

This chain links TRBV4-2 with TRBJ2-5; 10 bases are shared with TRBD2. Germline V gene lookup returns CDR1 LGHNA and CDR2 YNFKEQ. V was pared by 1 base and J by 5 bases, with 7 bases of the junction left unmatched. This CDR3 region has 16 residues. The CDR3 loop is CASSQVPSGSGETQYF. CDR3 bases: TGTGCCAGCAGCCAAGTTCCTAGCGGGAGCGGGGAGACCCAGTACTTC.

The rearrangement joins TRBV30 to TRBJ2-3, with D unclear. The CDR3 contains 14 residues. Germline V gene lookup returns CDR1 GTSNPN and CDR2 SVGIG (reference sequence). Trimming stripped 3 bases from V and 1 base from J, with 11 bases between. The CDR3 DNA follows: TGTGCCTGGAGGGAGCGTGGTGGCACAGATACGCAGTATTTT. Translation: CAWRERGGTDTQYF.

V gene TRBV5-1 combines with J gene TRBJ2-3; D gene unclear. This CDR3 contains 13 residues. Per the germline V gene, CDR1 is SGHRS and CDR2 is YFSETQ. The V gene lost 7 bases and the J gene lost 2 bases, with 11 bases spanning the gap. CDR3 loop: CASHLDHTDTQYF. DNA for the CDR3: TGCGCCAGCCACCTTGACCACACAGATACGCAGTATTTT.

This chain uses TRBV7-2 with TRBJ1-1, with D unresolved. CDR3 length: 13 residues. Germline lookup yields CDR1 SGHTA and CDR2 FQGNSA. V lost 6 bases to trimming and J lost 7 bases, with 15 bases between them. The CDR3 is CASRPNSHHEAFF. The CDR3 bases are TGTGCCAGCAGGCCTAACAGCCACCATGAAGCTTTCTTT.

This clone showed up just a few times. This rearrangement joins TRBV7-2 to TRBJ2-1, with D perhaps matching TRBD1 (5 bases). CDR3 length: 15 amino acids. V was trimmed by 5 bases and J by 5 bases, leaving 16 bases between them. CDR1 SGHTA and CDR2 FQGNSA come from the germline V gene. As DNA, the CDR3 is TGTGCCAGCAGCCCCGGGTCTAGGGGCGACAATGAGCAGTTCTTC. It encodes CASSPGSRGDNEQFF.

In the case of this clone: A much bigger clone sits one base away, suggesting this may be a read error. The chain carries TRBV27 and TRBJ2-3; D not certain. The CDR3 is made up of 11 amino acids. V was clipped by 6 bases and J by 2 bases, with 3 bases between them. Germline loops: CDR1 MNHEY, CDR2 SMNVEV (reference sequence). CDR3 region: CASRDTDTQYF. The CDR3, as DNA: TGTGCCAGCAGAGACACAGATACGCAGTATTTT.

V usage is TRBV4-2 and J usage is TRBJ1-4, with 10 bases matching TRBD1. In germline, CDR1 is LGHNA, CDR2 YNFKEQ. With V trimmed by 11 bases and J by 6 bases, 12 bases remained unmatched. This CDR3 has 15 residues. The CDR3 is CASKKSGTGDEKLFF. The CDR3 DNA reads TGTGCCTCAAAGAAGTCCGGGACAGGGGATGAAAAACTGTTTTTT.

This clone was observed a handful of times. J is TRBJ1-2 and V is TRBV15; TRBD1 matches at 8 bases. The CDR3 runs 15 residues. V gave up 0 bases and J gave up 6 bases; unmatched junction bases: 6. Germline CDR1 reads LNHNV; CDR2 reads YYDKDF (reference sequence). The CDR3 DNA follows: TGTGCCACCAGCAGAGATCCGACAGGGGTGGATGGCTACACCTTC. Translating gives CATSRDPTGVDGYTF.

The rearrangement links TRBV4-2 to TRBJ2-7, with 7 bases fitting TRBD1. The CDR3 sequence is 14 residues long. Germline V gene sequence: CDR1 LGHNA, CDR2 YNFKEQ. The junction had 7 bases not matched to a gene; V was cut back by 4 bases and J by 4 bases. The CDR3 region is CASSPRQGLYEQYF. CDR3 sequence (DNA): TGTGCCAGCAGCCCCCGACAGGGTTTGTACGAGCAGTACTTC.

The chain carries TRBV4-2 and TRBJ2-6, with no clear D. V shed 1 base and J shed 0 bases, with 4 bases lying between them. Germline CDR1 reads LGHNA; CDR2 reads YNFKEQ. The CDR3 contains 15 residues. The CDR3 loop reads CASSQGNSGANVLTF. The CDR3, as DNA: TGTGCCAGCAGCCAAGGGAACTCTGGGGCCAACGTCCTGACTTTC.

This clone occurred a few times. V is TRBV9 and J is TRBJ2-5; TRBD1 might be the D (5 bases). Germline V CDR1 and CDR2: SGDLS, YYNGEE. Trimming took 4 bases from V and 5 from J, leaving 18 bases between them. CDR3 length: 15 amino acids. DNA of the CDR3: TGTGCCAGCAGCCCCGTAGGTCGGGCAGGGGAGACCCAGTACTTC. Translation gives CASSPVGRAGETQYF.

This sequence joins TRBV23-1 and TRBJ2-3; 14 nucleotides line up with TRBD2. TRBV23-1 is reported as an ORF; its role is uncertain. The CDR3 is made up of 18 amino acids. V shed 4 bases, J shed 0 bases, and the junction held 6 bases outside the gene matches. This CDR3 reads CASSPWTSGGRSTDTQYF. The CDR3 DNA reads TGCGCCAGCAGTCCCTGGACTAGCGGGGGGCGTAGCACAGATACGCAGTATTTT.

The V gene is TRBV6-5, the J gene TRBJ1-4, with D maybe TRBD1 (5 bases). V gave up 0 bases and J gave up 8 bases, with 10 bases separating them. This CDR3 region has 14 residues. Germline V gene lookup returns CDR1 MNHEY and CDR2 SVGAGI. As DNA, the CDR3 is TGTGCCAGCAGTTACTCGAAATCAGGGGAAAAACTGTTTTTT. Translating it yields CASSYSKSGEKLFF.

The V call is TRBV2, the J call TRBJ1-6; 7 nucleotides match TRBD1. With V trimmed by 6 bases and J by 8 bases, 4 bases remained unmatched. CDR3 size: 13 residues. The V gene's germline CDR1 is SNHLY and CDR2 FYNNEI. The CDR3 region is CASRRGLYSPLHF. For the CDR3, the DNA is TGTGCCAGCAGGAGGGGGCTATATTCACCCCTCCACTTT. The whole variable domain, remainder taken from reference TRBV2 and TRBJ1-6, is EPEVTQTPSHQVTQMGQEVILRCVPISNHLYFYWYRQILGQKVEFLVSFYNNEISEKSEIFDDQFSVERPDGSNFTLKIRSTKLEDSAMYFCASRRGLYSPLHFGNGTRLTVT.

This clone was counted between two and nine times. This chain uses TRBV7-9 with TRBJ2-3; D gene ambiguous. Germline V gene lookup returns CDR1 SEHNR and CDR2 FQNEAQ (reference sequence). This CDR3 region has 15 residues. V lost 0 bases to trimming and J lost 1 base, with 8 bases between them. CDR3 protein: CASSLAGFGTDTQYF. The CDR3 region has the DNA TGTGCCAGCAGCTTAGCGGGATTTGGCACAGATACGCAGTATTTT. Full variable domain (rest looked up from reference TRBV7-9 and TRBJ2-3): DTGVSQNPRHKITKRGQNVTFRCDPISEHNRLYWYRQTLGQGPEFLTYFQNEAQLEKSRLLSDRFSAERPKGSFSTLEIQRTEQGDSAMYLCASSLAGFGTDTQYFGPGTRLTVL.

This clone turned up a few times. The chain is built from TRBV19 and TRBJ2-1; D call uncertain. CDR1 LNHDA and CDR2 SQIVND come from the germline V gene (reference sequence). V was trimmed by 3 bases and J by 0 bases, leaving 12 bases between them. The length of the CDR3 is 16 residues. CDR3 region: CASSIQFQSSYNEQFF. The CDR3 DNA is TGTGCCAGTAGTATTCAGTTCCAGAGCTCCTACAATGAGCAGTTCTTC.

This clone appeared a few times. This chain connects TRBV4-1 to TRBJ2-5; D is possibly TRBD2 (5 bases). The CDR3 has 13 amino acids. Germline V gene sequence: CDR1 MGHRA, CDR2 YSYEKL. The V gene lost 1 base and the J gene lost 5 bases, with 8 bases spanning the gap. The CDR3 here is CASSQVEAETQYF. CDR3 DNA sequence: TGCGCCAGCAGCCAAGTGGAGGCGGAGACCCAGTACTTC.